This passage covers 10 T cell receptor beta chains from one sample sequenced in a study of regulatory T cells in long-lasting Graves disease. Time point specified: newly diagnosed GD, antithyroid drugs for less than 3 months. The TCR library was prepared using RNA isolated from PBMCs. Building of the TCR beta libraries involved iRepertoire HTBI primers and Arm-PCR of CDR3 regions. TCRdb called the multiplex PCR reads again in MiXCR, with one record for every CDR3 protein. The sample lists a few hundred thousand distinct CDR3 sequences, around 20% seen once, with roughly 13% in the top ten. This specimen consisted of peripheral blood mononuclear cells (PBMCs), obtained at new diagnosis, from a patient treated with antithyroid drugs. The receptors shown here come from a female donor with Graves disease.

J is TRBJ2-1 and V is TRBV7-9; 14 bases line up with TRBD2. The CDR3 consists of 16 residues. V lost 6 bases, J lost 9 bases, and 10 bases stayed unmatched. Germline values: CDR1 SEHNR, CDR2 FQNEAQ (reference sequence). DNA of the CDR3: TGTGCCAGCAGTCGAATCAGACTAGCGGGGGGGTTTGAGCAGTTCTTC. The encoded protein is CASSRIRLAGGFEQFF.

This clonotype was counted many times. The V and J genes are TRBV12-3 or TRBV12-4 and TRBJ2-6; tentatively, D is TRBD1 (5 bases). The CDR3 extends over 14 amino acids. V was trimmed by 5 bases and J by 4 bases, leaving 9 bases between them. The CDR3 reads CASSPGSGANVLTF. CDR3 bases: TGTGCCAGCAGTCCAGGGTCCGGGGCCAACGTCCTGACTTTC.

As concerns this clonotype: A single base is all that separates this from a far larger clone, so a read error is likely. This rearrangement joins TRBV7-8 to TRBJ2-3; 13 bases map to TRBD2. J lost 5 bases, V lost 5 bases, and 7 bases had no gene match. This CDR3 has 16 residues. Germline V gene data show CDR1 as SGHVS and CDR2 as FQNEAQ. This CDR3 is CASSLGLAGAVDTQYF. The CDR3 bases are TGTGCCAGCAGCCTCGGACTAGCGGGAGCAGTAGATACGCAGTATTTT.

This clonotype was counted many times. V and J are TRBV24-1 and TRBJ2-5, with 7 positions matching TRBD2. Germline CDR1 is KGHDR and CDR2 is SFDVKD. The V and J ends lost 3 bases and 5 bases, in that order; junction bases with no gene match: 5. CDR3 length: 14 amino acids. Here the CDR3 DNA reads TGTGCCACCAGTGATGGGAGGGGTGTGGAGACCCAGTACTTC. It specifies CATSDGRGVETQYF.

The J gene is TRBJ1-3, the V gene TRBV5-6; 7 bases align to TRBD1. After removal of 3 bases from V and 0 bases from J, the junction contained 3 bases not matched to a gene. This CDR3 comprises 15 residues. Germline assignment: CDR1 SGHDT and CDR2 YYEEEE. CDR3 in amino acids: CASSWTGSSGNTIYF. CDR3 bases: TGTGCCAGCAGCTGGACAGGTAGCTCTGGAAACACCATATATTTT.

This clonotype was detected many times. V is TRBV24-1 and J is TRBJ1-5, with D tentatively TRBD1 (6 bases). V dropped 7 bases and J dropped 4 bases, with 13 bases sitting between them. Per the germline V gene, CDR1 is KGHDR and CDR2 is SFDVKD. CDR3 size: 14 residues. The CDR3: CATSEEGVNQPQHF. The CDR3 nucleotides read TGTGCCACCAGCGAGGAGGGGGTAAATCAGCCCCAGCATTTT.

This clonotype was found many times. The genes are TRBV11-2 and TRBJ2-3, with unresolved D. V was trimmed by 5 bases and J by 4 bases, leaving 13 bases between them. The germline V gene has CDR1 SGHAT and CDR2 FQNNGV. CDR3 length equals 14 residues. CDR3 protein: CASSPDPSADTQYF. The CDR3 nucleotides read TGTGCCAGCAGCCCTGACCCGTCAGCAGATACGCAGTATTTT.

This clonotype was observed many times. The CDR3 DNA reads TGTGCCAGTAGTATACGTTATCTTCCTGGGACTAGCGGGGGGACCTACGAGCAGTACTTC. This translates into CASSIRYLPGTSGGTYEQYF. The chain couples TRBV19 to TRBJ2-7; TRBD2 matches 15 bases. The germline CDR1 and CDR2 sequences are LNHDA and SQIVND (reference sequence). The CDR3 totals 20 residues. J gave up 2 bases and V 2 bases, and 13 bases lay outside the gene matches.

The chain employs TRBV7-9 and TRBJ2-7, with 10 bases that match TRBD2. V lost 5 bases and J lost 2; bases outside the gene matches: 0. CDR3 length equals 13 residues. Germline CDR1 and CDR2: SEHNR and FQNEAQ (reference sequence). The CDR3, as DNA: TGTGCCAGCAGCAGCGGGGGGGCCTACGAGCAGTACTTC. Amino acid sequence: CASSSGGAYEQYF.

This clonotype was counted at least ten times. V is TRBV28 and J is TRBJ2-2; D gene ambiguous. The CDR3 is 17 residues long. With 1 base removed from V and 0 bases from J, the gap between germline ends came to 12 bases. Germline CDR1 reads MDHEN; CDR2 reads SYDVKM. CDR3 residues: CASSLYPTKPNTGELFF. The CDR3 nucleotides read TGTGCCAGCAGTTTATATCCTACTAAGCCGAACACCGGGGAGCTGTTTTTT.